This entry lists 15 T cell receptor beta chains sequenced from one sample in a study of blood T cell repertoires in COVID-19 (TCRdb year 2020). Library prep was done by the immunoSEQ multiplex PCR assay. The immuneACCESS repertoire file appears here via TCRdb, limited to in-frame rearrangements. These files lack a portion of the clones; in checked studies, under half of the deficit traces to unresolved V genes, and the cause of the others is not known. The sample contains about 230,000 clones, approximately 88% of them found a single time. The ten largest make up roughly 30% of the sample. Material for sequencing was peripheral blood. The source is a man between 35 and 55 years old with acute or convalescent COVID-19.

This clone was observed a few times. Other DNA sequences in the sample encode the same CDR3. The rearrangement uses TRBV7-2 and TRBJ1-5; D is ambiguous. CDR3 length: 13 amino acids. Per germline, CDR1 SGHTA and CDR2 FQGNSA. Trimming removed 1 base at V and 3 bases at J, with 4 bases between. The CDR3 nucleotides are TGTGCCAGCAGCTTAGACTACAATCAGCCCCAGCATTTT. It codes for CASSLDYNQPQHF. The whole variable domain, remainder taken from reference TRBV7-2 and TRBJ1-5, is GAGVSQSPSNKVTEKGKDVELRCDPISGHTALYWYRQSLGQGLEFLIYFQGNSAPDKSGLPSDRFSAERTGGSVSTLTIQRTQQEDSAVYLCASSLDYNQPQHFGDGTRLSIL.

V is TRBV10-2 and J is TRBJ2-5; 10 positions match TRBD1. The germline V gene has CDR1 WSHSY and CDR2 SAAADI. Losses at the gene ends were 2 bases for V and 5 bases for J; bases not matched to a gene: 5. This CDR3 has 15 amino acids. CDR3 residues: CASSEPMTGGETQYF. CDR3 bases: TGCGCCAGCAGTGAGCCGATGACAGGGGGCGAGACCCAGTACTTC.

The chain combines TRBV7-9 with TRBJ2-7; maybe TRBD2 (5 bases). The CDR3 length is 14 residues. CDR1 and CDR2 (germline): SEHNR, FQNEAQ (reference sequence). The V gene lost 5 bases and the J gene lost 1 base, with 12 bases spanning the gap. CDR3 nucleotides: TGTGCCAGCAGCCGGGATTTACAATCCTACGAGCAGTACTTC. Translation: CASSRDLQSYEQYF.

The chain employs TRBV7-2 and TRBJ1-1; D is possibly TRBD1 (6 bases). The CDR3 has 16 residues. The V end lost 2 bases, the J end lost 5 bases, and 18 bases lay between the germline ends. Germline assignment: CDR1 SGHTA and CDR2 FQGNSA. The DNA of the CDR3 is TGTGCCAGCAGCTTAACCCCAGCAGGGGAGGGTACTGAAGCTTTCTTT. Its protein is CASSLTPAGEGTEAFF.

The gene calls are TRBV7-9 and TRBJ1-1; 10 positions match TRBD1. Germline assignment: CDR1 SEHNR and CDR2 FQNEAQ (reference sequence). The CDR3 runs to 14 residues. After removal of 3 bases from V and 6 bases from J, the junction contained 4 bases not matched to a gene. CDR3 protein: CASSFRTGGSEAFF. The CDR3, as DNA: TGTGCCAGCAGCTTCAGGACAGGGGGGTCTGAAGCTTTCTTT.

The CDR3 here is CASSQDRGLAAEQFF. Written as DNA, the CDR3 is TGCGCCAGCAGCCAAGATCGGGGACTAGCGGCGGAGCAGTTCTTC. The chain is built from TRBV4-3 and TRBJ2-1; 11 bases are shared with TRBD2. Germline CDR1 LGHNA, CDR2 YSLEER. J gave up 10 bases and V 0 bases, and 5 bases lay outside the gene matches. The CDR3 consists of 15 residues.

CDR3 coding DNA: TGTGCCAGTAGTACCCGGGACAGTAATTCACCCCTCCACTTT. This codes for CASSTRDSNSPLHF. The chain links TRBV19 to TRBJ1-6, with TRBD1 matching 7 bases. This CDR3 comprises 14 residues. Germline CDR1 is LNHDA and CDR2 is SQIVND (reference sequence). V lost 4 bases to trimming and J lost 6 bases; unmatched junction nucleotides: 3. The full variable domain, in which reference TRBV19 and TRBJ1-6 provide the parts outside the CDR3, is DGGITQSPKYLFRKEGQNVTLSCEQNLNHDAMYWYRQDPGQGLRLIYYSQIVNDFQKGDIAEGYSVSREKKESFPLTVTSAQKNPTAFYLCASSTRDSNSPLHFGNGTRLTVT.

CDR3 residues: CASSPLGQNYGYTF. CDR3 in DNA: TGTGCCAGCAGCCCCTTGGGGCAGAACTATGGCTACACCTTC. This chain joins TRBV5-6 and TRBJ1-2; D may be TRBD1 (5 bases). Trimming pared 4 bases from V and 2 bases from J, leaving 12 bases between. Germline V gene lookup returns CDR1 SGHDT and CDR2 YYEEEE. The CDR3 is 14 amino acids.

The J gene is TRBJ2-1, the V gene TRBV4-1, with 11 bases that match TRBD2. The V and J ends lost 0 bases and 10 bases, in that order; junction bases with no gene match: 8. The germline gives CDR1 MGHRA, CDR2 YSYEKL. This CDR3 comprises 16 residues. DNA of the CDR3: TGCGCCAGCAGCCAAGATGTACTAGCGGGAGATATCGAGCAGTTCTTC. The encoded protein is CASSQDVLAGDIEQFF.

In its sample, this clone was seen a few times. The chain recombines TRBV19 with TRBJ2-1, with 10 positions matching TRBD2. Per the germline V gene, CDR1 is LNHDA and CDR2 is SQIVND (reference sequence). The CDR3 is 17 amino acids. V trimming: 0 bases; J trimming: 0 bases; junction bases outside the gene matches: 2. DNA for the CDR3: TGTGCCAGTAGTATAGATACTAGCGGGGCCTCCTACAATGAGCAGTTCTTC. It translates to CASSIDTSGASYNEQFF.

The chain carries TRBV7-2 and TRBJ1-1; D is undetermined. The V end lost 1 base, the J end lost 1 base, and 10 bases lay between the germline ends. The CDR3 extends over 15 amino acids. Germline values: CDR1 SGHTA, CDR2 FQGNSA. The CDR3 sequence is CASSLVSQSNTEAFF. The CDR3 nucleotides read TGTGCCAGCAGCTTAGTTTCTCAGTCGAACACTGAAGCTTTCTTT.

This clone was observed a handful of times. The chain is built from TRBV12-5 and TRBJ2-1; D may be TRBD2 (5 bases). V lost 1 base to trimming and J lost 3 bases, with 10 bases between them. Per the germline V gene, CDR1 is LGHNT and CDR2 is FRNRAP. The CDR3 has 15 residues. CDR3 bases: TGTGCTAGTGGTTTGGAGGGTGGGAGCTACAATGAGCAGTTCTTC. It codes for CASGLEGGSYNEQFF.

The chain joins TRBV19 to TRBJ1-6; D is unclear. CDR3 length: 14 residues. Trimming took off 5 bases at V and 7 bases at J, with 12 bases between the two ends. Germline V gene data show CDR1 as LNHDA and CDR2 as SQIVND (reference sequence). The CDR3 protein is CASSPNTANSPLHF. The DNA for the CDR3 is TGTGCCAGTAGTCCTAATACTGCCAATTCACCCCTCCACTTT.

V gene TRBV7-9 combines with J gene TRBJ2-2; D unclear. The CDR3 totals 14 residues. Germline CDR1 is SEHNR and CDR2 is FQNEAQ (reference sequence). Trimming took 5 bases from V and 8 from J, leaving 15 bases between them. This chain's CDR3 is CASSPRNSAGELFF. The CDR3 DNA is TGTGCCAGCAGCCCCAGGAATAGTGCAGGGGAGCTGTTTTTT.

The CDR3 sequence: CASSAYSGRSTDTQYF. CDR3 nucleotides: TGTGCCAGCAGCGCCTATAGCGGGAGGAGTACAGATACGCAGTATTTT. V gene TRBV9 combines with J gene TRBJ2-3; 10 bases align to TRBD2. The CDR3 has 16 residues. V shed 3 bases, J shed 3 bases, and the junction held 7 bases outside the gene matches. The germline V gene has CDR1 SGDLS and CDR2 YYNGEE. Full variable domain (outside the CDR3, taken from reference TRBV9 and TRBJ2-3): DSGVTQTPKHLITATGQRVTLRCSPRSGDLSVYWYQQSLDQGLQFLIQYYNGEERAKGNILERFSAQQFPDLHSELNLSSLELGDSALYFCASSAYSGRSTDTQYFGPGTRLTVL.